A selection of T cell receptor beta chains follows, all from one sample in a study of cytomegalovirus exposure and HLA in healthy donors. The data were produced by immunoSEQ multiplex PCR, yet TCRdb's version contains in-frame clones alone and is incomplete. Recorded for this sample: tens of thousands of clones. Source material: PBMCs. The receptors shown here come from a human donor in good health. Both conserved end residues are part of each CDR3. A D gene is named only where the DNA matches it firmly.

v_gene	j_gene	len	d_gene	CDR3nt	CDR3aa
TRBV28	TRBJ1-4	15	-	TGTGCCAGCAGTCCACAGGGCCCGAATGGTGAAAAACTGTTTTTT	CASSPQGPNGEKLFF
TRBV19	TRBJ1-5	15	-	TGTGCCAGTAGCGCCGGGGGGGGTTTTTGGCAGCCCCAGCATTTT	CASSAGGGFWQPQHF
TRBV11-2	TRBJ2-5	15	TRBD1	TGTGCCAGCAGCCGGACAGGAGATAATGGGGAGAACCAGTACTTC	CASSRTGDNGENQYF
TRBV11-2	TRBJ2-7	14	-	TGTGCCAGCAGCCAGGGGCTCACAACGGACGAGCAGTACTTC	CASSQGLTTDEQYF
TRBV9	TRBJ2-1	14	TRBD2	TGTGCCTCCGGCGGAAGCGGGGGTTGGAATGAGCAGTTCTTC	CASGGSGGWNEQFF
TRBV6-1	TRBJ2-7	11	-	TGTGCCAGCAGTGCCGCCTACGAGCAGTACTTC	CASSAAYEQYF
TRBV10-3	TRBJ1-2	14	TRBD1	TGTGCCATCAGTGACCGAGACAGGGGATATGGCTACACCTTC	CAISDRDRGYGYTF
TRBV13	TRBJ1-1	14	-	TGTGCCAGCAGCTTTTGGGGCAGGGACACTGAAGCTTTCTTT	CASSFWGRDTEAFF
TRBV5-1	TRBJ1-2	14	-	TGCGCCAGCAGCTTGGAGTCAGCGCTCTATGGCTACACCTTC	CASSLESALYGYTF
TRBV19	TRBJ1-2	13	-	TGTGCCAGCTGGGGGGACTACAACGAAGGCTACACCTTC	CASWGDYNEGYTF
TRBV9	TRBJ2-7	15	-	TGTGCCAGCAGCGCTCCCGGGACATCCTCCTACGAGCAGTACTTC	CASSAPGTSSYEQYF
TRBV7-3	TRBJ2-7	13	-	TGTGCCAGCAGCCCCGGGACTTTCTACGAGCAGTACTTC	CASSPGTFYEQYF
TRBV5-8	TRBJ2-5	16	TRBD2	TGTGCCAGCAGCTTGGCGTTCGGGGGGGCCCCAGAGACCCAGTACTTC	CASSLAFGGAPETQYF
TRBV11-2	TRBJ1-6	13	-	TGTGCCAGCAGTTACATCTATAATTCACCCCTCCACTTT	CASSYIYNSPLHF
TRBV28	TRBJ1-6	16	-	TGTGCCAGCAGTCCGCGGTCCAGCTCCTATAATTCACCCCTCCACTTT	CASSPRSSSYNSPLHF
TRBV6-5	TRBJ1-2	15	-	TGTGCCAGCAGTTACTCAACAGGGAGTAACTATGGCTACACCTTC	CASSYSTGSNYGYTF
TRBV28	TRBJ2-7	16	TRBD1	TGTGCCAGCCGTCCTTCCGGGACAGGGGTATCCTACGAGCAGTACTTC	CASRPSGTGVSYEQYF
TRBV2	TRBJ1-4	14	TRBD1	TGTGCCAGCAGTGCGACAGGGTTCAATGAAAAACTGTTTTTT	CASSATGFNEKLFF
TRBV19	TRBJ2-7	14	-	TGTGCCAGTAGTATAGAACGGTACTCCTACGAGCAGTACTTC	CASSIERYSYEQYF
TRBV18	TRBJ2-6	18	TRBD1	TGTGCCAGCTCACCCCCGGGACAGGGGGCGGCCGGGGCCAACGTCCTGACTTTC	CASSPPGQGAAGANVLTF
TRBV18	TRBJ2-3	15	TRBD1	TGTGCCAGCTCACCCCCTGACAGGGCCACAGATACGCAGTATTTT	CASSPPDRATDTQYF
TRBV27	TRBJ1-2	15	TRBD1	TGTGCCAGCAGTTTTCTGGACAGGAAAAACTATGGCTACACCTTC	CASSFLDRKNYGYTF
TRBV2	TRBJ1-1	12	TRBD1	TGTGCCAGCAGATCAGGGGGCACTGAAGCTTTCTTT	CASRSGGTEAFF
TRBV14	TRBJ1-1	15	-	TGTGCCAGCAGCCAAGATAGACAGGCCACGAGGACAGCTTTCTTT	CASSQDRQATRTAFF
TRBV9	TRBJ1-5	15	-	TGTGCCAGCAGCGTAGGGCCCGAGGAGGGTCAGCCCCAGCATTTT	CASSVGPEEGQPQHF
TRBV7-7	TRBJ2-2	16	TRBD2	TGTGCTAGCAGCCCCCAGCTGACTAGCGGGGGACGGGAGCTGTTTTTT	CASSPQLTSGGRELFF
TRBV7-6	TRBJ1-5	15	-	TGTGCCAGCGCTGCCGGGGAACAGAGCAATCAGCCCCAGCATTTT	CASAAGEQSNQPQHF
TRBV20-1	TRBJ2-7	11	-	TGCAGTGCAAGAGGACAGTACGAGCAGTACTTC	CSARGQYEQYF
TRBV19	TRBJ1-5	12	-	TGTGCCACCACCTTCCCGGATCAGCCCCAGCATTTT	CATTFPDQPQHF
TRBV6-1	TRBJ2-1	14	-	TGTGCCAGCGAGACGGGGGTTGTCCACAATGAGCAGTTCTTC	CASETGVVHNEQFF
TRBV28	TRBJ2-6	15	-	TGTGCCAGCAGCCGTGACAGCTCTGGGGCCAACGTCCTGACTTTC	CASSRDSSGANVLTF
TRBV5-1	TRBJ2-7	15	TRBD1	TGCGCCAGCAGCGCCTGGACAGGGGGCTCCTACGAGCAGTACTTC	CASSAWTGGSYEQYF
TRBV7-3	TRBJ2-2	14	TRBD2	TGTGCCAGCAGCAGGGGACTAGCTGGCGGGGAGCTGTTTTTT	CASSRGLAGGELFF
TRBV5-4	TRBJ1-6	15	-	TGTGCCAGCAGCTTGTCATCGGGTAACAATTCACCCCTCCACTTT	CASSLSSGNNSPLHF
TRBV18	TRBJ2-1	16	TRBD1	TGTGCCAGCGCATCACCCGGGACAGGGGGCTACAATGAGCAGTTCTTC	CASASPGTGGYNEQFF
TRBV27	TRBJ2-2	15	-	TGTGCCAGCAGTTTACAGAGGTTGGGCACCGGGGAGCTGTTTTTT	CASSLQRLGTGELFF
TRBV5-1	TRBJ1-2	13	-	TGCGCCAGCAGTAAGGGAGCTAACTATGGCTACACCTTC	CASSKGANYGYTF
TRBV7-9	TRBJ2-5	14	-	TGTGCCAGCAACCGCCAGGGGCGCGTAGAGACCCAGTACTTC	CASNRQGRVETQYF
TRBV5-1	TRBJ2-5	15	-	TGCGCCAGCAGCTTCGACAGCGTGTACCAAGAGACCCAGTACTTC	CASSFDSVYQETQYF